This section outlines one T cell receptor (beta chain) sequence together with its context. Its antigen is as yet unknown. Trimming cost V 2 bases and J 2 bases; bases outside gene matches: 6. CDR1 SGDLS and CDR2 YYNGEE come from the germline V gene. This CDR3 has 15 amino acids. These data originate in a study of T cell responses to AZD1222 COVID-19 vaccine. Looking at the study overall: Pooling covered second doses at about 4 or about 12 weeks.

Only in-frame clones appear in the TCRdb table, and some are missing; sequencing was by immunoSEQ multiplex PCR. The profile covers about 140,000 clones, with about 88% appearing a single time and about 4.4% taken by the ten largest. Study results and limitations: All repertoire sampling was performed exclusively after the peak T cell response. Epitopes outside B.1.351 and B.1.1.7 mutated regions reportedly drew nearly half of spike TCRs. The sample set comprised mostly white British donors with more females, and clonal diversity was possibly underestimated.

The rearrangement joins TRBV9 to TRBJ1-2; 7 bases line up with TRBD1. Source: peripheral blood, taken on day 0 of AZD1222 vaccination. The TCR comes from an adult in good health. In DNA, the CDR3 is TGTGCCAGCAGCGTCGGGACAGTGGGGAACTATGGCTACACCTTC. Amino acid sequence: CASSVGTVGNYGYTF.